Listed below are T cell receptor beta chains from one sample, sequenced in a study of shared clonotypes between healthy human individuals. The method was immunoSEQ multiplex PCR; TCRdb's version includes in-frame clones alone and lacks a portion of them. The data contain about 1 million clones, under 80% of them singletons. The sample was memory CD4+ T cells sorted from blood. All receptors derive from a man aged 18-30 years in good health. Both conserved end residues are part of each CDR3. A D gene is named only where the DNA matches it firmly. Clone size appears in some rows only: once, few, many, or a class for an expanded clone.

j_call: TRBJ2-7; clone_size: few; v_call: TRBV6-1; cdr3_length: 14; d_call: .; cdr3_aa: CASIRDGTSYEQYF; cdr3_nt: TGTGCCAGCATCCGAGACGGAACTTCCTACGAGCAGTACTTC
j_call: TRBJ2-7; clone_size: .; v_call: TRBV5-4; cdr3_length: 12; d_call: .; cdr3_aa: CASSGRSLEQYF; cdr3_nt: TGTGCCAGCAGCGGGAGGTCCCTCGAGCAGTACTTC
j_call: TRBJ1-5; clone_size: few; v_call: TRBV6-6; cdr3_length: 16; d_call: TRBD1; cdr3_aa: CASSYRGQGGDQPQHF; cdr3_nt: TGTGCCAGCAGTTACCGGGGACAGGGTGGGGATCAGCCCCAGCATTTT
j_call: TRBJ1-2; clone_size: .; v_call: TRBV2; cdr3_length: 13; d_call: .; cdr3_aa: CASERGRDYGYTF; cdr3_nt: TGTGCCAGCGAGAGGGGAAGGGACTATGGCTACACCTTC
j_call: TRBJ2-7; clone_size: .; v_call: TRBV5-1; cdr3_length: 13; d_call: .; cdr3_aa: CASSLQVGSGQYF; cdr3_nt: TGCGCCAGCAGCTTACAAGTTGGGAGTGGGCAGTACTTC
j_call: TRBJ2-7; clone_size: few; v_call: TRBV5-1; cdr3_length: 14; d_call: TRBD2; cdr3_aa: CASSSTSGSYEQYF; cdr3_nt: TGCGCCAGCAGCTCGACTAGCGGCTCCTACGAGCAGTACTTC
j_call: TRBJ2-7; clone_size: .; v_call: TRBV25-1; cdr3_length: 13; d_call: .; cdr3_aa: CASSEFTGSEQYF; cdr3_nt: TGTGCCAGCAGTGAGTTCACAGGGTCCGAGCAGTACTTC
j_call: TRBJ2-5; clone_size: .; v_call: TRBV4-1; cdr3_length: 14; d_call: .; cdr3_aa: CASSLAGLRETQYF; cdr3_nt: TGCGCCAGCAGCCTGGCGGGATTGAGAGAGACCCAGTACTTC
j_call: TRBJ1-1; clone_size: .; v_call: TRBV14; cdr3_length: 13; d_call: .; cdr3_aa: CASSQDRGSEAFF; cdr3_nt: TGTGCCAGCAGCCAAGATCGGGGATCTGAAGCTTTCTTT
j_call: TRBJ1-5; clone_size: .; v_call: TRBV7-2; cdr3_length: 14; d_call: .; cdr3_aa: CASSFLSGNQPQHF; cdr3_nt: TGTGCCAGCAGCTTCCTTTCGGGAAATCAGCCCCAGCATTTT
j_call: TRBJ2-1; clone_size: .; v_call: TRBV6-1; cdr3_length: 12; d_call: .; cdr3_aa: CASSRVLNEQFF; cdr3_nt: TGTGCCAGCTCAAGGGTCCTCAATGAGCAGTTCTTC
j_call: TRBJ2-1; clone_size: .; v_call: TRBV25-1; cdr3_length: 15; d_call: .; cdr3_aa: CASSDLGVSYNEQFF; cdr3_nt: TGTGCCAGCAGCGACCTAGGAGTATCCTACAATGAGCAGTTCTTC
j_call: TRBJ2-1; clone_size: .; v_call: TRBV6-5; cdr3_length: 16; d_call: .; cdr3_aa: CASSYGGGTTYNEQFF; cdr3_nt: TGTGCCAGCAGTTACGGCGGCGGGACCACCTACAATGAGCAGTTCTTC
j_call: TRBJ2-2; clone_size: .; v_call: TRBV10-3; cdr3_length: 15; d_call: .; cdr3_aa: CAISESTLLTGELFF; cdr3_nt: TGTGCCATCAGTGAGTCGACTTTACTGACCGGGGAGCTGTTTTTT
j_call: TRBJ1-4; clone_size: .; v_call: TRBV6-5; cdr3_length: 16; d_call: .; cdr3_aa: CASSYSGQGMGEKLFF; cdr3_nt: TGTGCCAGCAGTTACTCGGGTCAGGGGATGGGAGAAAAACTGTTTTTT
j_call: TRBJ1-1; clone_size: .; v_call: TRBV19; cdr3_length: 15; d_call: .; cdr3_aa: CATTPRAMRNTEAFF; cdr3_nt: TGTGCCACTACCCCCCGGGCGATGCGGAACACTGAAGCTTTCTTT
j_call: TRBJ2-3; clone_size: .; v_call: TRBV12-5; cdr3_length: 15; d_call: .; cdr3_aa: CASGRGEAATDTQYF; cdr3_nt: TGTGCTAGTGGTAGAGGGGAGGCAGCCACAGATACGCAGTATTTT
j_call: TRBJ2-7; clone_size: .; v_call: TRBV10-1; cdr3_length: 15; d_call: .; cdr3_aa: CASSPRKGLPYEQYF; cdr3_nt: TGCGCCAGCTCCCCCCGAAAGGGACTGCCCTACGAGCAGTACTTC
j_call: TRBJ1-2; clone_size: .; v_call: TRBV30; cdr3_length: 18; d_call: .; cdr3_aa: CAWGAPLGAKITPYGYTF; cdr3_nt: TGTGCCTGGGGAGCGCCCCTGGGGGCCAAGATTACCCCCTATGGCTACACCTTC
j_call: TRBJ2-1; clone_size: .; v_call: TRBV2; cdr3_length: 14; d_call: TRBD2; cdr3_aa: CASLPGLAYNEQFF; cdr3_nt: TGTGCCAGCCTTCCGGGACTAGCCTACAATGAGCAGTTCTTC
j_call: TRBJ2-7; clone_size: .; v_call: TRBV2; cdr3_length: 16; d_call: .; cdr3_aa: CASREKGGISPGEQYF; cdr3_nt: TGTGCCAGCAGAGAGAAAGGAGGGATTAGTCCGGGGGAGCAGTACTTC
j_call: TRBJ2-2; clone_size: .; v_call: TRBV30; cdr3_length: 14; d_call: .; cdr3_aa: CASTRQVNTGELFF; cdr3_nt: TGTGCCTCTACTAGACAGGTGAACACCGGGGAGCTGTTTTTT
j_call: TRBJ2-3; clone_size: .; v_call: TRBV14; cdr3_length: 16; d_call: .; cdr3_aa: CASSQGTGLGADTQYF; cdr3_nt: TGTGCCAGCAGCCAAGGTACAGGCCTGGGAGCAGATACGCAGTATTTT
j_call: TRBJ1-2; clone_size: few; v_call: TRBV5-1; cdr3_length: 15; d_call: TRBD1; cdr3_aa: CASSTGQGNTPRYTF; cdr3_nt: TGCGCCAGCAGCACTGGACAGGGGAACACTCCCCGCTACACCTTC
j_call: TRBJ2-2; clone_size: .; v_call: TRBV6-5; cdr3_length: 15; d_call: TRBD1; cdr3_aa: CASSRQGAVAGELFF; cdr3_nt: TGTGCCAGCAGTCGACAGGGGGCGGTTGCCGGGGAGCTGTTTTTT
j_call: TRBJ2-1; clone_size: .; v_call: TRBV5-1; cdr3_length: 11; d_call: .; cdr3_aa: CASSLESLLFF; cdr3_nt: TGCGCCAGCAGCTTGGAGTCCCTATTGTTCTTC